This T cell receptor beta chain is from a study of T cells in Graves' hyperthyroidism and ophthalmopathy. Amplification of TCR beta CDR3 regions used RNA as the template. A set of HTBI primers served as the primers for a first-round RT-PCR of the TCR CDR3. TCRdb re-analysed the multiplex PCR reads in MiXCR, keeping a single row per CDR3 protein. This table holds roughly 380,000 distinct CDR3 sequences, roughly an eighth found once. The V segment lost 3 bases and the J segment 6 bases; nucleotides outside the gene matches: 10. CDR3 length: 16 amino acids. Germline CDR1 and CDR2: SGHTS and YDEGEE. The origin of this receptor is a woman younger than 30 with Graves' hyperthyroidism. The material sequenced was blood. J is TRBJ2-1 and V is TRBV5-8, with TRBD1 matching 9 bases. The CDR3 loop is CASSSLGQGSLNEQFF. The CDR3 DNA reads TGTGCCAGCAGCTCACTGGGACAGGGAAGTCTCAATGAGCAGTTCTTC. Filled out from reference TRBV5-8 and TRBJ2-1, the complete variable domain reads EAGVTQSPTHLIKTRGQQATLRCSPISGHTSVYWYQQALGLGLQFLLWYDEGEERNRGNFPPRFSGRQFPNYSSELNVNALELEDSALYLCASSSLGQGSLNEQFFGPGTRLTVL.